This paragraph covers one T cell receptor beta chain sequence. Per germline, CDR1 SGHTA and CDR2 FQGNSA. The CDR3 is 13 residues long. Between the trimmed V and J ends, which lost 3 bases and 0 bases, there was a span of 5 bases. Survey-level TCR beta sequencing used the immunoSEQ assay. TCRdb keeps only in-frame clones here, not all; method: immunoSEQ multiplex PCR. This table holds about 68,000 clones, 93% found once. Sequencing used PBMCs. The receptor comes from a man aged 35-49 years with rheumatoid arthritis. J is TRBJ1-1 and V is TRBV7-2; D unclear. Here the CDR3 DNA reads TGTGCCAGCAGCTTTACAGTGAACACTGAAGCTTTCTTT. This gives the protein CASSFTVNTEAFF. The full variable domain, its missing parts supplied by reference TRBV7-2 and TRBJ1-1, is GAGVSQSPSNKVTEKGKDVELRCDPISGHTALYWYRQSLGQGLEFLIYFQGNSAPDKSGLPSDRFSAERTGGSVSTLTIQRTQQEDSAVYLCASSFTVNTEAFFGQGTRLTVV.